The clone carrying this T cell receptor (beta chain) was found many times. Its antigen is not identified. This sample was taken from a study of post-analysis software for immune sequencing data. Study-level background: Recorded disease courses covered relapsing-remitting, secondary progressive and progressive-relapsing multiple sclerosis. Some patients had no subtype annotation. Study-level results: In patients, TRBV5-6, TRBV5-1 and TRBV20-1 belonged to roughly five TRBV segments found more frequently than in controls. Batch-matched samples strongly co-clustered by F measure.

Prepared libraries of TCR beta cDNA carried unique molecular identifiers. TCRdb analysed the PCR reads with MiXCR anew, one entry per CDR3 protein. The data contain approximately 730,000 distinct CDR3 sequences, 30% of them seen just once; the ten biggest clones take up approximately 0.6%. Germline assignment: CDR1 DFQATT and CDR2 SNEGSKA (reference sequence). This CDR3 spans 16 amino acids. V dropped 3 bases and J dropped 2 bases, with 19 bases sitting between them. The source of this sequence is a girl aged 10-17 years with multiple sclerosis. This chain connects TRBV20-1 to TRBJ2-5, with D tentatively TRBD2 (5 bases). Sequencing was done on a sample of blood. The DNA of the CDR3 is TGCAGTGCTAGCAAAGGGTGGGAGATCGGGCAAGAGACCCAGTACTTC. This gives the protein CSASKGWEIGQETQYF.